This is a list of T cell receptor beta chains from one sample in a study of OX40 agonist ivuxolimab in advanced cancers. Some clones are missing from TCRdb's copy, which holds only in-frame ones; the method was immunoSEQ multiplex PCR. The sample records under 85,000 clones, roughly 77% being singletons. The input for sequencing was CD4+ or CD8+ T cells sorted from blood, taken in a trial of the OX40 agonist ivuxolimab. The receptors here all came from an adult with an advanced solid tumor such as melanoma, head and neck, liver or kidney cancer. CDR3s include the opening cysteine and the closing phenylalanine or tryptophan. Each record gives: V gene, CDR3 length, J gene, CDR3 protein.

>TRBV2|13|TRBJ1-2
CASRETENYGYTF
>TRBV18|16|TRBJ2-7
CASSPRAAGQAYEQYF
>TRBV11-2|18|TRBJ2-3
CASSLTRAGGLSTDTQYF
>TRBV6-1|12|TRBJ2-5
CASIGSQETQYF
>TRBV6-5|14|TRBJ2-7
CASSWDREAYEQYF
>TRBV7-9|16|TRBJ2-7
CASSDSPGSGGNEQYF
>TRBV19|16|TRBJ2-7
CASSIGPGQGLYEQYF
>TRBV5-4|14|TRBJ2-5
CASSLGGRQETQYF
>TRBV2|14|TRBJ1-1
CASLTGNMNTEAFF
>TRBV11-2|15|TRBJ2-3
CASSLNRIAGDTQYF
>TRBV5-1|14|TRBJ1-2
CASSLTATNYGYTF
>TRBV27|14|TRBJ2-3
CASRRQGATDTQYF